This TCR beta chain was sequenced for a study of regulatory T cells in long-lasting Graves disease. Overall study results and limits: Persistent Graves' patients possessed reduced TCR diversity relative to recently diagnosed ones.

Researchers made TCR beta libraries by using iRepertoire HTBI primers and running Arm-PCR on CDR3 regions. Each CDR3 protein gets one entry after TCRdb re-called the multiplex PCR reads with MiXCR. The data hold about 420,000 distinct CDR3 sequences, with less than 20% observed a single time. This clonotype was seen repeatedly, ten times or more. Its antigen is unknown. At one end the junction does not follow the germline gene, possibly because of a read error. Specified time point: newly diagnosed GD, antithyroid drugs for less than 3 months. The TCR library was made from RNA extracted from PBMCs. These records were also assigned to another study, of T cells in Graves' hyperthyroidism and ophthalmopathy.

This clonotype was sampled from a woman aged 18-29 years with Graves disease. The sequences come from peripheral blood mononuclear cells (PBMCs), collected at new diagnosis, from a patient treated with antithyroid drugs.

The CDR3: CASSIRRQETQYF. The DNA of the CDR3 is TGTGCCAGCAGTATCCGGCGACAAGAGACCCAGTACTTC. The chain uses TRBV19 and TRBJ2-5; D uncertain. The germline V gene has CDR1 LNHDA and CDR2 SQIVND (reference sequence). CDR3 length: 13 residues. Filled out from reference TRBV19 and TRBJ2-5, the complete variable domain reads DGGITQSPKYLFRKEGQNVTLSCEQNLNHDAMYWYRQDPGQGLRLIYYSQIVNDFQKGDIAEGYSVSREKKESFPLTVTSAQKNPTAFYLCASSIRRQETQYFGPGTRLLVL.